The text below deals with one T cell receptor beta chain. Its antigen is not identified. The PCR employed 60 Vbeta primers together with 13 Jbeta primers. Sequencing was performed with immunoSEQ multiplex PCR; in TCRdb, only in-frame clones are kept and a portion is missing. Here the sample spans 140,000 or so clones, about four fifths being singletons. This sample is drawn from a study of cytomegalovirus exposure and HLA in healthy donors. Looking at the study overall: Unique TCRs from HLA-typed donors, roughly 89 million of them, were held in an early data release. Study-level results: Later on, a genetic analysis was performed. It linked a missense variant in DCLRE1C with V- and J-gene trimming of TCR beta.

The germline gives CDR1 MNHEY, CDR2 SMNVEV (reference sequence). The CDR3 has 15 residues. The chain joins TRBV27 to TRBJ2-5; 8 bases are a match to TRBD1. The DNA end is more similar to TRBJ2-7, so the J call may be wrong. Sequencing was done on a sample of PBMCs. The TCR sequence derives from a woman aged 18-29 years in good health and CMV-seropositive. The CDR3 region is CASSPPGGAPNEQYF. In nucleotides, the CDR3 is TGTGCCAGCAGTCCTCCAGGGGGCGCCCCCAACGAGCAGTACTTC.